The entry below describes one TCR beta chain. A read error may account for a junction end that differs from germline. This sample was taken from a study of tumor-infiltrating lymphocytes in glioblastoma multiforme. CDR3 length: 14 amino acids. Germline-derived CDR1 and CDR2 are DFQATT and SNEGSKA (reference sequence). Multiple V-beta primers and a C-beta primer amplified TCRB from RNA. TCRdb ran MiXCR on the multiplex PCR reads and lists one entry per CDR3 protein. Of 10,000 to 15,000 distinct CDR3 sequences detected, 64% appear once; the ten largest clones hold around 33%. This chain connects TRBV20-1 to TRBJ2-7, with TRBD2 matching 8 bases. The sequencing sample was made of brain tumor tissue. The receptor comes from a male donor with glioblastoma. The DNA for the CDR3 is TGCAGTACTAGCGGACACTCAACTTCCTACGAGCAGTACTTC. It encodes CSTSGHSTSYEQYF.